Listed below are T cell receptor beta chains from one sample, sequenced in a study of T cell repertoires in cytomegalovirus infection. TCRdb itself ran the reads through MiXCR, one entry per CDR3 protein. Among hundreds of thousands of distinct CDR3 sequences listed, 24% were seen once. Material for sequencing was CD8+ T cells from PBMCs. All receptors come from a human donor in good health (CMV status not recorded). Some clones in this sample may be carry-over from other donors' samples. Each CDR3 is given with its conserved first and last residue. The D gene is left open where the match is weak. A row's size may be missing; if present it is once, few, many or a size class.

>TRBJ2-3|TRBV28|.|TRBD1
TGTGCCAGCAGTTTATCCGGGACAGGGGTCGTTAGCACAGATACGCAGTATTTT
CASSLSGTGVVSTDTQYF
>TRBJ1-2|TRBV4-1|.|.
TGCGCCAGCAGCCCCCCTGGGGGAAACAACTATGGCTACACCTTC
CASSPPGGNNYGYTF
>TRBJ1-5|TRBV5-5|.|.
TGTGCCAGCAGCTTGGCCTTACGGATCAATCAGCCCCAGCATTTT
CASSLALRINQPQHF
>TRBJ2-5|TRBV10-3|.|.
TGTGCCATCAGTGAAGGTTTATTACAAGAGACCCAGTACTTC
CAISEGLLQETQYF
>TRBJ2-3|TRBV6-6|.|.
TGTGCCTTGGGGGCAGATACGCAGTCTTTT
CALGADTQSF
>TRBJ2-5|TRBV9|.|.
TGTGCCAGCAGCTACGGCTTGGAGACCCAGTACTTC
CASSYGLETQYF
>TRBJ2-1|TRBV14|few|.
TGTGCCAGCAGCCAAGCCCCTCGCCTAGCGACGGGTTCCTACAATGAGCAGTTCTTC
CASSQAPRLATGSYNEQFF
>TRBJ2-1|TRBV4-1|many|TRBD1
TGCGCCAGCAGCCAAGAAAGTGCGACAGGGGGATTTGGGTATGAGCAGTTCTTC
CASSQESATGGFGYEQFF
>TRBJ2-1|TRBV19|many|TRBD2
TGTGCCAGCAGCATAGCGGGGAGCTCCTACAATGAGCAGTTCTTC
CASSIAGSSYNEQFF
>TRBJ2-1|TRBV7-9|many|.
TGTGCCAGCAGCTCCAGCAAAGAGACGTACAATGAGCAGTTCTTC
CASSSSKETYNEQFF
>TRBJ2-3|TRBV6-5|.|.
TGTGCCAGCACCCAGAGCTACAAGGATACGCAGTATTTT
CASTQSYKDTQYF
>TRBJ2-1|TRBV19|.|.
TGTGCCAGTAGTCCGTATTTAGGTCGGGAGCAGTTCTTC
CASSPYLGREQFF
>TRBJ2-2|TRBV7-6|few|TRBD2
TGTGCCAGCAGCTTAGGCCGGGGGGGCACCACCGGGGAGCTGTTTTTT
CASSLGRGGTTGELFF
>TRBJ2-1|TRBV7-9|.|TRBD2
TGTGCCAGTTCAATGGCGGGGGGGTATAATGAGCAGTTCTTC
CASSMAGGYNEQFF
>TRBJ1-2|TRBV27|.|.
TGTGCCAGCAGTTTAAAGGGAGTCTATGGCTACACCTTC
CASSLKGVYGYTF
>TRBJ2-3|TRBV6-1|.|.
TGTGCCAGCACCTCTCGGGTGGGGGAGAGCACAGATACGCAGTATTTT
CASTSRVGESTDTQYF
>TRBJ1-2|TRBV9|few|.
TGTGCCAGCAGCGTAGCTCAAGGGGTACGTCCCTATGGCTACACCTTC
CASSVAQGVRPYGYTF
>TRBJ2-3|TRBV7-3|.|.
TGTGCCAGCAGCTTAACAACTACTAGCACAGATACGCAGTATTTT
CASSLTTTSTDTQYF
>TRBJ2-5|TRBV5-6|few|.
TGTGCCAGCAGCATCGGGCCTTCTTGGAGCTTC
CASSIGPSWSF
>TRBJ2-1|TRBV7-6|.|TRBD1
TGTGCCAGCATGCAAGGACAGGGCAATGAGCAGTTCTTC
CASMQGQGNEQFF
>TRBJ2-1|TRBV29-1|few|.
TGCAGCGTTGAAGAATGGGATGAGCAGTTCTTC
CSVEEWDEQFF
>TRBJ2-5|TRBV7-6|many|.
TGTGCCAGCAGCCGCTACAAGGAAGAGACCCAGTACTTC
CASSRYKEETQYF